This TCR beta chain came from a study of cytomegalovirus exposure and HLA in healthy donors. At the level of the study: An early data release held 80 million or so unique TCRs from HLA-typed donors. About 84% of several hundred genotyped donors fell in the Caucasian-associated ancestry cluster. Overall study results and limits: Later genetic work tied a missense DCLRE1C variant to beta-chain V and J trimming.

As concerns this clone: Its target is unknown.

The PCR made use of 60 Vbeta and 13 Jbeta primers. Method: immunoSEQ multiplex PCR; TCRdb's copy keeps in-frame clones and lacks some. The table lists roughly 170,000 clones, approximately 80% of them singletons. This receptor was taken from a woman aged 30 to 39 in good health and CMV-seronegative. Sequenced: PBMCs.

The CDR3 nucleotides read TGTGCCAGCAGCTTTTGGCCGATCAAGGGGGACACCGGGGAGCTGTTTTTT. Amino acids: CASSFWPIKGDTGELFF. The rearrangement joins TRBV7-2 to TRBJ2-2; a weak D match, TRBD1 (6 bases). V lost 3 bases to trimming and J lost 3 bases, with 17 bases between them. Per germline, CDR1 SGHTA and CDR2 FQGNSA. The CDR3 contains 17 residues.